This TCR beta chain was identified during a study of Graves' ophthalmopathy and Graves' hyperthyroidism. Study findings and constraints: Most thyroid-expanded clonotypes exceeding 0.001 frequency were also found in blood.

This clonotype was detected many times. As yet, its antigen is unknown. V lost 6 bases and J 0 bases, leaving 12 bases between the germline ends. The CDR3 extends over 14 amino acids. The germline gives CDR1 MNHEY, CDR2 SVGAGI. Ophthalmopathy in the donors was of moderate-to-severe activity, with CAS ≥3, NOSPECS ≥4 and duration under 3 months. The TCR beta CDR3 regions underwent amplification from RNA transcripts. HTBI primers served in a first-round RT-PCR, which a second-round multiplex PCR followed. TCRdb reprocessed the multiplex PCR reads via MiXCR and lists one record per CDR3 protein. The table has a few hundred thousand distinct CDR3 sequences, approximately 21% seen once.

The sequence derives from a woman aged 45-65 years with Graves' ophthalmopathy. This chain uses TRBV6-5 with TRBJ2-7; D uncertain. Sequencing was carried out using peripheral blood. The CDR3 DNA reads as TGTGCCAGCAGACAAATGACGGGCTCCTACGAGCAGTACTTC. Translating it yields CASRQMTGSYEQYF.